This is a list of T cell receptor beta chains from one sample in a study of human T cells and chemical hapten exposure. A single record per CDR3 protein comes from TCRdb applying MiXCR to the RACE reads. The profile shows over 85,000 distinct CDR3 sequences, less than 14% of them singletons. Sequencing was performed on whole blood, taken in connection with sensitization to the hapten diphenylcyclopropenone (DPC). The receptors stem from a woman in her sixties with alopecia areata. Some clones in this sample may be carry-over from other donors' samples. CDR3s include the opening cysteine and the closing phenylalanine or tryptophan. The order of the fields is J gene, V gene, CDR3 protein.

j_call: TRBJ1-2
v_call: TRBV19
cdr3_aa: CASIPGIAAPYRGYTF

j_call: TRBJ2-7
v_call: TRBV6-6
cdr3_aa: CASSDKGNLYEQYF

j_call: TRBJ1-1
v_call: TRBV7-8
cdr3_aa: CASSRQVTNTEAFF

j_call: TRBJ2-1
v_call: TRBV5-1
cdr3_aa: CASSLFLSYEQFF

j_call: TRBJ2-5
v_call: TRBV7-9
cdr3_aa: CASSYRLAGQETQYF

j_call: TRBJ2-2
v_call: TRBV7-3
cdr3_aa: CASSTRDCPRTPGSCFF

j_call: TRBJ2-7
v_call: TRBV12-3/TRBV12-4
cdr3_aa: CASSLRINAYEQYF

j_call: TRBJ2-7
v_call: TRBV6-2/TRBV6-3
cdr3_aa: CASRPGLAGGYEQYF

j_call: TRBJ2-5
v_call: TRBV4-1
cdr3_aa: CASSQEGLSQETQYF

j_call: TRBJ2-3
v_call: TRBV6-1
cdr3_aa: CASTWTSGTTDTQYF

j_call: TRBJ2-1
v_call: TRBV2
cdr3_aa: CASSEGPTPRENEQFF

j_call: TRBJ2-3
v_call: TRBV12-3/TRBV12-4
cdr3_aa: CVSSGGATQYF

j_call: TRBJ2-5
v_call: TRBV7-9
cdr3_aa: CASSRTSGLAQETQYF

j_call: TRBJ1-1
v_call: TRBV5-1
cdr3_aa: CASSLGWGGGTEAFF

j_call: TRBJ2-7
v_call: TRBV12-5
cdr3_aa: CASSPPGTGAAEQYF

j_call: TRBJ2-1
v_call: TRBV20-1
cdr3_aa: CSARVTSGGVNEQFF

j_call: TRBJ1-2
v_call: TRBV6-5
cdr3_aa: CASFDRASGYTF

j_call: TRBJ1-1
v_call: TRBV18
cdr3_aa: CASSPPAQGTEAFF

j_call: TRBJ1-1
v_call: TRBV10-3
cdr3_aa: CAISEEAVNTEAFF

j_call: TRBJ2-5
v_call: TRBV10-3
cdr3_aa: CAISGPGTGVVETQYF

j_call: TRBJ2-7
v_call: TRBV20-1
cdr3_aa: CSARATGQYRGSGEQYF

j_call: TRBJ1-5
v_call: TRBV29-1
cdr3_aa: CSVVRGGGEPQHF

j_call: TRBJ1-1
v_call: TRBV5-1
cdr3_aa: CASSFTWDTEAFF

j_call: TRBJ1-5
v_call: TRBV10-3
cdr3_aa: CAISENVGQPQHF

j_call: TRBJ1-5
v_call: TRBV11-2
cdr3_aa: CASSFYGSNQPQHF

j_call: TRBJ1-5
v_call: TRBV5-1
cdr3_aa: CASSLGPEQPQHF

j_call: TRBJ2-3
v_call: TRBV29-1
cdr3_aa: CSVEYTSGGADTQYF

j_call: TRBJ2-5
v_call: TRBV6-5
cdr3_aa: CASSYRPRETQYF

j_call: TRBJ2-5
v_call: TRBV3-1
cdr3_aa: CASSQTSTETQYF

j_call: TRBJ1-5
v_call: TRBV7-8
cdr3_aa: CASSVREGTATQKRNQPQHF

j_call: TRBJ2-3
v_call: TRBV10-3
cdr3_aa: CASQMSEGATDTQYF

j_call: TRBJ1-1
v_call: TRBV7-2
cdr3_aa: CASSLTAGTEAFF

j_call: TRBJ2-3
v_call: TRBV5-4
cdr3_aa: CASWRVGSDTQYF

j_call: TRBJ1-1
v_call: TRBV9
cdr3_aa: CASSGRGGMNTEAFF

j_call: TRBJ2-1
v_call: TRBV7-9
cdr3_aa: CASSFREGDEQFF

j_call: TRBJ2-5
v_call: TRBV4-2
cdr3_aa: CASSQGDRVSALETQYF

j_call: TRBJ2-1
v_call: TRBV18
cdr3_aa: CASSTNPGLADNEQFF

j_call: TRBJ1-1
v_call: TRBV11-3
cdr3_aa: CASSRQGAEAFF

j_call: TRBJ1-2
v_call: TRBV4-2
cdr3_aa: CASSQDQGAGFYGYTF

j_call: TRBJ1-1
v_call: TRBV6-2/TRBV6-3
cdr3_aa: CASSYHLTAGRTEAFF

j_call: TRBJ1-1
v_call: TRBV29-1
cdr3_aa: CSVVHEPGTEAFF

j_call: TRBJ2-7
v_call: TRBV18
cdr3_aa: CASSPPSQGHYEQYF

j_call: TRBJ1-1
v_call: TRBV2
cdr3_aa: CASSLDGGWTEAFF

j_call: TRBJ2-5
v_call: TRBV6-6
cdr3_aa: CASRAQIGQQETQYF

j_call: TRBJ1-4
v_call: TRBV30
cdr3_aa: CACSLTGTGNEKLFF

j_call: TRBJ1-1
v_call: TRBV11-2
cdr3_aa: CASSPGQGREAFF

j_call: TRBJ2-5
v_call: TRBV24-1
cdr3_aa: CATSGGTAETQYF

j_call: TRBJ1-2
v_call: TRBV5-6
cdr3_aa: CASASDGTSGYTF

j_call: TRBJ2-3
v_call: TRBV12-3/TRBV12-4
cdr3_aa: CASRLTSGPDTQYF

j_call: TRBJ1-1
v_call: TRBV5-5
cdr3_aa: CASSFRQLNTEAFF

j_call: TRBJ1-5
v_call: TRBV5-6
cdr3_aa: CASSTRQGASNQPQHF

j_call: TRBJ2-3
v_call: TRBV18
cdr3_aa: CASSPITDTQYF